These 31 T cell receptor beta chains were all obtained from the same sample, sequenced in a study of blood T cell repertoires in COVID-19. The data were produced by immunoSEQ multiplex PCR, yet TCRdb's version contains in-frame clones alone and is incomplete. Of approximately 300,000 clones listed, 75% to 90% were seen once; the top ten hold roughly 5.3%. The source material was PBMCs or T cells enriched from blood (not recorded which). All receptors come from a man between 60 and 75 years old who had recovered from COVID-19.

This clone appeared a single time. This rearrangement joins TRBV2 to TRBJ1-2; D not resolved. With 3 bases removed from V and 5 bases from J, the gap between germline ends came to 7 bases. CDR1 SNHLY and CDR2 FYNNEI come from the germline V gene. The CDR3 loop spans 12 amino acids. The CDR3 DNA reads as TGTGCCAGCAGTGACGGAGCGTATGGCTACACCTTC. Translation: CASSDGAYGYTF.

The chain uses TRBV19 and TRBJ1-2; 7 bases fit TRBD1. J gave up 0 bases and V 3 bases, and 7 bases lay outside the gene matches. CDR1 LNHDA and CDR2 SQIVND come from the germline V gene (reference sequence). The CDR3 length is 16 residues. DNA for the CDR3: TGTGCCAGTAGTATCACCGGGACAGCGTCTAACTATGGCTACACCTTC. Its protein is CASSITGTASNYGYTF.

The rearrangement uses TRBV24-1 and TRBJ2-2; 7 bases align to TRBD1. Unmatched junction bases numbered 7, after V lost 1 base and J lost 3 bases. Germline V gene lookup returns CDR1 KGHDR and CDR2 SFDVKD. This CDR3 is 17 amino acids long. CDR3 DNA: TGTGCCACCAGTGATTTACCCTCGACAGGGTACACCGGGGAGCTGTTTTTT. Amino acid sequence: CATSDLPSTGYTGELFF.

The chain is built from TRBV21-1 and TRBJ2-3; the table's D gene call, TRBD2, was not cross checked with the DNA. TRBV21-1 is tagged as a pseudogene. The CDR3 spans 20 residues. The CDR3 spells CASSKRRLAGERPPTDTQYF. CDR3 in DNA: TGTGCCAGCAGCAAACGGAGACTAGCGGGGGAGAGACCCCCCACAGATACGCAGTATTTT.

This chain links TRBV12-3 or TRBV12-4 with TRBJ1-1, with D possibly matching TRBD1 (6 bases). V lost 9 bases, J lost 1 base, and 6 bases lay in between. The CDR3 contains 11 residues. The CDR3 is CARGGNTEAFF. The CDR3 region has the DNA TGTGCCAGAGGGGGGAACACTGAAGCTTTCTTT.

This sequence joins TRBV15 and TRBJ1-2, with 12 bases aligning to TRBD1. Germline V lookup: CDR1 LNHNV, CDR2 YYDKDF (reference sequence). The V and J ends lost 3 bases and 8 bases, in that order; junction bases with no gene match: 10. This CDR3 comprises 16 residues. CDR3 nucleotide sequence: TGTGCCACCAGCAGGGGACAGGGGGCGACCTATATGGGCTACACCTTC. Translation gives CATSRGQGATYMGYTF.

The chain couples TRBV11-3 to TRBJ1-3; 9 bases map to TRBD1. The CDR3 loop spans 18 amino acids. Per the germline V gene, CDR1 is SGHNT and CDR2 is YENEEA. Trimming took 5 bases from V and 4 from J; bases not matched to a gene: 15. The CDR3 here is CASSGLHRGRTFGNTIYF. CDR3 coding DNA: TGTGCCAGCAGCGGCCTTCACAGGGGGCGTACCTTCGGAAACACCATATATTTT.

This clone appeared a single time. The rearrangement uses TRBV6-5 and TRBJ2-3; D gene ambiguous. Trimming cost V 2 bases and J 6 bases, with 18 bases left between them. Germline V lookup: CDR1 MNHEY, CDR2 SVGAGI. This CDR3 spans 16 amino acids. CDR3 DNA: TGTGCCAGCAGTTACCCATTACTCCCATTTAAGGATACGCAGTATTTT. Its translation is CASSYPLLPFKDTQYF.

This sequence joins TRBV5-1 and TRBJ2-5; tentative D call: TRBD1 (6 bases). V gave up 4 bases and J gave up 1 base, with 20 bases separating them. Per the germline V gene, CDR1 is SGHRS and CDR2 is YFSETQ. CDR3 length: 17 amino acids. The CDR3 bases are TGCGCCAGCAGCCCGTCTAACCTCCGGGACATCCAAGAGACCCAGTACTTC. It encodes CASSPSNLRDIQETQYF.

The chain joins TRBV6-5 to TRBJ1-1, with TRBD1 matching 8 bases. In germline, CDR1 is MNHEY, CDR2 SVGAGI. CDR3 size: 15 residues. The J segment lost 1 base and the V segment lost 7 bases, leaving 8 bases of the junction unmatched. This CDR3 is CASKPSQGANTEAFF. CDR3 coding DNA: TGTGCCAGCAAACCCAGCCAGGGGGCGAACACTGAAGCTTTCTTT.

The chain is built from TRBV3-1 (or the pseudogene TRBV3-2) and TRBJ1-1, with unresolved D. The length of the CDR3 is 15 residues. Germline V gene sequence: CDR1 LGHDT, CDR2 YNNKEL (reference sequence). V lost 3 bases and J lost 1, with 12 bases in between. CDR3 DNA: TGTGCCAGCAGCCATTTGCACTCGGGGAACACTGAAGCTTTCTTT. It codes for CASSHLHSGNTEAFF.

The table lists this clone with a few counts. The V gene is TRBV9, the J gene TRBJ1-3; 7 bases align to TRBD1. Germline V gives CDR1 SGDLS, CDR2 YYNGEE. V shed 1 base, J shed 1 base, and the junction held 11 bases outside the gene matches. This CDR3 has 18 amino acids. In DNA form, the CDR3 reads TGTGCCAGCAGCGTAAATCCCGGACAGGTCCGTTCTGGAAACACCATATATTTT. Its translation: CASSVNPGQVRSGNTIYF.

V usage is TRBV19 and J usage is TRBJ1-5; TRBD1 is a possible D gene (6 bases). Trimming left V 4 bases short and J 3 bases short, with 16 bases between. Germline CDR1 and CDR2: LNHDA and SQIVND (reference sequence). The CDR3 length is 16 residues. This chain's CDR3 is CASSTIGTQNNQPQHF. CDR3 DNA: TGTGCCAGTAGTACGATCGGGACACAAAACAATCAGCCCCAGCATTTT.

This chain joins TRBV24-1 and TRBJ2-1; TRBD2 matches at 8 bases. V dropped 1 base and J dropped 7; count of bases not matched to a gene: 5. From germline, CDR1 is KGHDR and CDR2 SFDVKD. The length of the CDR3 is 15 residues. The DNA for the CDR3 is TGTGCCACCAGTGATTTTCGAGCGGGAGAGAATGAGCAGTTCTTC. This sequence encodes CATSDFRAGENEQFF.

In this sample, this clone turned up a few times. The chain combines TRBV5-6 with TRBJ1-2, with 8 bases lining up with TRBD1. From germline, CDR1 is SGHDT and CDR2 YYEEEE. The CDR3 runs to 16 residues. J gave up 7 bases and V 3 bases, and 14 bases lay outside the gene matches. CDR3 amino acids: CASSSEWRQGARGYTF. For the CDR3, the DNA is TGTGCCAGCAGCTCGGAATGGAGGCAGGGGGCTCGTGGCTACACCTTC.

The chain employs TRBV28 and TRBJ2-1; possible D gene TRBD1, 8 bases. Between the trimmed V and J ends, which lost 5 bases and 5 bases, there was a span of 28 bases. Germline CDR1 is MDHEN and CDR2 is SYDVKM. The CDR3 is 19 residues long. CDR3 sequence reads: CASSPPRGLAERPDNEQFF. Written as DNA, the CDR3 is TGTGCCAGCAGTCCACCCAGGGGGCTAGCGGAACGTCCGGACAATGAGCAGTTCTTC. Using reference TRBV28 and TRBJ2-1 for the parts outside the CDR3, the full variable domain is DVKVTQSSRYLVKRTGEKVFLECVQDMDHENMFWYRQDPGLGLRLIYFSYDVKMKEKGDIPEGYSVSREKKERFSLILESASTNQTSMYLCASSPPRGLAERPDNEQFFGPGTRLTVL.

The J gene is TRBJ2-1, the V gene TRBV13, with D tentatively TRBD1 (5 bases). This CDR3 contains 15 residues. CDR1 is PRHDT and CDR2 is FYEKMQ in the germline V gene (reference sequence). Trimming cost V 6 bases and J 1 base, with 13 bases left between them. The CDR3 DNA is TGTGCCAGCAGTACGTCATCAGGGTCCTACAATGAGCAGTTCTTC. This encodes CASSTSSGSYNEQFF.

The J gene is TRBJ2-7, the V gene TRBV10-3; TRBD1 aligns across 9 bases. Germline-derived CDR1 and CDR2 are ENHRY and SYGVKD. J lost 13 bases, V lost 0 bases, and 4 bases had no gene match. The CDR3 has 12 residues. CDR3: CAISESGDRVYF. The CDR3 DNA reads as TGTGCCATCAGTGAGTCGGGGGACAGGGTTTACTTC.

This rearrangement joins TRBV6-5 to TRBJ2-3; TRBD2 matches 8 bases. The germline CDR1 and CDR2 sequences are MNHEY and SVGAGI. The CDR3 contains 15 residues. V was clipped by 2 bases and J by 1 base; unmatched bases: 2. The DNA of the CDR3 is TGTGCCAGCAGTTACAACGGGAGGGGCACAGATACGCAGTATTTT. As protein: CASSYNGRGTDTQYF.

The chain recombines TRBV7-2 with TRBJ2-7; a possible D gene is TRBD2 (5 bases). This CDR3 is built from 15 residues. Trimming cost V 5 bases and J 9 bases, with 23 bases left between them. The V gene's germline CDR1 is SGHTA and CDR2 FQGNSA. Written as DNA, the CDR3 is TGTGCCAGCAGCCTCCACCGGCTAGGAGGTTATGCGCAGTACTTC. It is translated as CASSLHRLGGYAQYF.

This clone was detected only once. The CDR3 loop is CASISGVNEKLFF. In DNA form, the CDR3 reads TGTGCCAGCATTAGCGGGGTTAATGAAAAACTGTTTTTT. The rearrangement uses TRBV25-1 and TRBJ1-4; D gene uncertain. Germline CDR1 MGHDK, CDR2 SYGVNS. This CDR3 comprises 13 residues. Between the trimmed V and J ends, which lost 7 bases and 4 bases, there was a span of 10 bases.

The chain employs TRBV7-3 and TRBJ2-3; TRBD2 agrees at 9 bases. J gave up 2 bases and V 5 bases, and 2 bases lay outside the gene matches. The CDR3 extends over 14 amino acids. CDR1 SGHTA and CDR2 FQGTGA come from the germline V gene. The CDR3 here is CASSAGGNTDTQYF. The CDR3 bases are TGTGCCAGCAGCGCGGGGGGGAACACAGATACGCAGTATTTT. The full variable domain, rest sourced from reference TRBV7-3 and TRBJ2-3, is GAGVSQTPSNKVTEKGKYVELRCDPISGHTALYWYRQSLGQGPEFLIYFQGTGAADDSGLPNDRFFAVRPEGSVSTLKIQRTERGDSAVYLCASSAGGNTDTQYFGPGTRLTVL.

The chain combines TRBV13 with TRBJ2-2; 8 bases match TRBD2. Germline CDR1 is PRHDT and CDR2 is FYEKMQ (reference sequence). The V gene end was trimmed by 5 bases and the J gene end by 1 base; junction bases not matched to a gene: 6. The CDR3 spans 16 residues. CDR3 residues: CASSRGSGRNTGELFF. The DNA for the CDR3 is TGTGCCAGCAGCCGAGGGAGCGGGAGGAACACCGGGGAGCTGTTTTTT. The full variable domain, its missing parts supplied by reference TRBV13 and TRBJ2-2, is AAGVIQSPRHLIKEKRETATLKCYPIPRHDTVYWYQQGPGQDPQFLISFYEKMQSDKGSIPDRFSAQQFSDYHSELNMSSLELGDSALYFCASSRGSGRNTGELFFGEGSRLTVL.

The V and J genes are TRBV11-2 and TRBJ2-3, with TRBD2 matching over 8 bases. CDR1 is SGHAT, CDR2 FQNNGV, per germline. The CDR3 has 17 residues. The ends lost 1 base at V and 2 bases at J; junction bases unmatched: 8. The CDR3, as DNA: TGTGCCAGCAGCTTAGTAGTCGGGAGGGCCTTCACAGATACGCAGTATTTT. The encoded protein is CASSLVVGRAFTDTQYF.

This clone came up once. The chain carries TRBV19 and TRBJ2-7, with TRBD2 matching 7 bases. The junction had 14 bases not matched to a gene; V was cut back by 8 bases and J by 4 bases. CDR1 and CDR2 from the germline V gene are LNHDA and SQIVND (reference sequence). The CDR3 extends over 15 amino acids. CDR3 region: CASGVAGAVLYEQYF. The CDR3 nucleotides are TGTGCCAGTGGGGTTGCGGGAGCCGTCCTTTACGAGCAGTACTTC. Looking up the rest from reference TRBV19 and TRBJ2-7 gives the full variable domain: DGGITQSPKYLFRKEGQNVTLSCEQNLNHDAMYWYRQDPGQGLRLIYYSQIVNDFQKGDIAEGYSVSREKKESFPLTVTSAQKNPTAFYLCASGVAGAVLYEQYFGPGTRLTVT.

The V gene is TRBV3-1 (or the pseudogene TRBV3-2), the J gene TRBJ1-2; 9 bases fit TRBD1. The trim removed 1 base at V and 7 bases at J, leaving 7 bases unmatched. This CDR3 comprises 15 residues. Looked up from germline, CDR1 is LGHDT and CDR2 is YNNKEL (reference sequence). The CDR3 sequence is CASSQGGTGRGGYTF. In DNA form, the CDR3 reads TGTGCCAGCAGCCAAGGCGGGACAGGGCGGGGTGGCTACACCTTC.

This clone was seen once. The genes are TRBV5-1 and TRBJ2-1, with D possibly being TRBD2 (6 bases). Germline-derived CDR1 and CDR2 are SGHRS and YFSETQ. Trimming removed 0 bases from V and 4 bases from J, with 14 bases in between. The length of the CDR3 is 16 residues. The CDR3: CASSLAAGTGYNEQFF. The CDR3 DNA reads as TGCGCCAGCAGCTTGGCGGCAGGGACTGGGTACAATGAGCAGTTCTTC.

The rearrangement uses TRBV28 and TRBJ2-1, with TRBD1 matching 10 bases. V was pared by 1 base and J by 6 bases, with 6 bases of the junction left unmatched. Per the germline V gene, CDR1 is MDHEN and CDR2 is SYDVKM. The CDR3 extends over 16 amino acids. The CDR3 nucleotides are TGTGCCAGCAGTTTATTCCGGGACAGGGGCCCCAATGAGCAGTTCTTC. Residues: CASSLFRDRGPNEQFF. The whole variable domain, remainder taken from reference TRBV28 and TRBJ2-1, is DVKVTQSSRYLVKRTGEKVFLECVQDMDHENMFWYRQDPGLGLRLIYFSYDVKMKEKGDIPEGYSVSREKKERFSLILESASTNQTSMYLCASSLFRDRGPNEQFFGPGTRLTVL.

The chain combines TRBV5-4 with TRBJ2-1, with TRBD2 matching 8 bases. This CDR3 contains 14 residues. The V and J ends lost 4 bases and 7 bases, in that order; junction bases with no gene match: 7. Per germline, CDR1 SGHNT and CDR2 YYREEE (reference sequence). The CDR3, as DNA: TGTGCCAGCAGCACCACGGGACTAGGGAATGAGCAGTTCTTC. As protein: CASSTTGLGNEQFF. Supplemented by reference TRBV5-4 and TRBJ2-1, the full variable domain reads ETGVTQSPTHLIKTRGQQVTLRCSSQSGHNTVSWYQQALGQGPQFIFQYYREEENGRGNFPPRFSGLQFPNYSSELNVNALELDDSALYLCASSTTGLGNEQFFGPGTRLTVL.

The DNA of the CDR3 is TGTGCCAGCTACAGGACTAGCGGGAGAAATGAGCAGTTCTTC. This encodes CASYRTSGRNEQFF. The rearrangement uses TRBV7-9 and TRBJ2-1, with 13 bases that match TRBD2. CDR3 length: 14 residues. J was trimmed by 7 bases and V by 8 bases; bases with no gene match: 5. Germline-derived CDR1 and CDR2 are SEHNR and FQNEAQ (reference sequence). Filled out from reference TRBV7-9 and TRBJ2-1, the complete variable domain reads DTGVSQNPRHKITKRGQNVTFRCDPISEHNRLYWYRQTLGQGPEFLTYFQNEAQLEKSRLLSDRFSAERPKGSFSTLEIQRTEQGDSAMYLCASYRTSGRNEQFFGPGTRLTVL.

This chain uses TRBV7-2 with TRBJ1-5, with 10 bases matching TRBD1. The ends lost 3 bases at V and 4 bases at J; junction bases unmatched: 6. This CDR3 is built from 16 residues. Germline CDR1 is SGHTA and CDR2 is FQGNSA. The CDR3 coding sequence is TGTGCCAGCAGCTTCACTCCGGGACAGGGGAATCAGCCCCAGCATTTT. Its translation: CASSFTPGQGNQPQHF. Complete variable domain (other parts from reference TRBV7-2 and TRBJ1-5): GAGVSQSPSNKVTEKGKDVELRCDPISGHTALYWYRQSLGQGLEFLIYFQGNSAPDKSGLPSDRFSAERTGGSVSTLTIQRTQQEDSAVYLCASSFTPGQGNQPQHFGDGTRLSIL.